This T cell receptor beta chain was observed in a study of technical replicates of blood from several donors (dated by TCRdb to about 2017). A word on this clone: No antigen is known for it. No quality values exist for individual bases; no much larger clone is one base distant.

Library prep was done by the immunoSEQ multiplex PCR assay. What TCRdb holds here is the immuneACCESS table cut down to in-frame rearrangements. Part of the clones is not present; checked against another copy, under half of the missing clones reflect an unresolved V gene, and the others are unexplained. The sample table contains almost 70,000 clones; only one count was recorded for approximately 90% of them. The leading ten clones occupy roughly 5% of the sample. The CDR3 numbers 16 residues from cysteine through phenylalanine. Only the CDR3 DNA stays, 48 bases, in frame from base 1. Based on the germline V gene (reference sequence), the CDR1 and CDR2 sequences are SGHNT and YYREEE. The V end gives up 5 bases and the J end 0 bases, leaving 8 bases in the junction not matched to a gene.

This receptor was obtained from a human donor in good health. Some clones in this sample may be carry-over from other donors' samples. Sequenced sample: PBMCs. This chain is built from TRBV5-4 and TRBJ2-1, with 7 junctional bases fitting TRBD2. The nucleotide sequence is given as TGTGCCAGCAGTCACCCGGGCGGGAGCTCCTACAATGAGCAGTTCTTC. This yields the protein CASSHPGGSSYNEQFF.